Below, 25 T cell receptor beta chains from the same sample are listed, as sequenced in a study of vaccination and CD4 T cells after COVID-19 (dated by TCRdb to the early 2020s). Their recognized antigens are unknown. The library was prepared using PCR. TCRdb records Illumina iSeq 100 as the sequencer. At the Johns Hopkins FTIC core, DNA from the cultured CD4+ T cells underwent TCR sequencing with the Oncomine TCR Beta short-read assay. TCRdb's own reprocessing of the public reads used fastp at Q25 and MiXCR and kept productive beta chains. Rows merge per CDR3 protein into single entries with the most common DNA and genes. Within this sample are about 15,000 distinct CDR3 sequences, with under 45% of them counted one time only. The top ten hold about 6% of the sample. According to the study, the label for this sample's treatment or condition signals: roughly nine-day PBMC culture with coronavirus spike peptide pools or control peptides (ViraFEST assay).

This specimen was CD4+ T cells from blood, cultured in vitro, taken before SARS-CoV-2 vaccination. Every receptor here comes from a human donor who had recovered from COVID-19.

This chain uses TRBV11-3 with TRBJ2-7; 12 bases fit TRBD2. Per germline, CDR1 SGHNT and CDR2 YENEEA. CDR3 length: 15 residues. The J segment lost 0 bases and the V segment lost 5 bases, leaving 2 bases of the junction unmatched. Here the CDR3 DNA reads TGTGCCAGCAGCCGGACTAGCGGGGTCTCCTACGAGCAGTACTTC. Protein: CASSRTSGVSYEQYF.

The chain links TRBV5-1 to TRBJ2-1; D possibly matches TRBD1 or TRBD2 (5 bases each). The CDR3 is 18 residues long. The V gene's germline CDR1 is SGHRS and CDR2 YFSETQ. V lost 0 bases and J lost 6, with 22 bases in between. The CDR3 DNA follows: TGCGCCAGCAGCTTGGCCTTAGCGTCCCGAGGGGTAAGCAATGAGCAGTTCTTC. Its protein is CASSLALASRGVSNEQFF.

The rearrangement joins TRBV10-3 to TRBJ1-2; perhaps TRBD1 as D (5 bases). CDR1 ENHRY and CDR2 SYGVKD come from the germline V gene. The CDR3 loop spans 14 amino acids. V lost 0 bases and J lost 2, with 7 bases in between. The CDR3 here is CAISESGQNYGYTF. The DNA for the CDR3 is TGTGCCATCAGTGAGTCGGGGCAGAACTATGGCTACACCTTC.

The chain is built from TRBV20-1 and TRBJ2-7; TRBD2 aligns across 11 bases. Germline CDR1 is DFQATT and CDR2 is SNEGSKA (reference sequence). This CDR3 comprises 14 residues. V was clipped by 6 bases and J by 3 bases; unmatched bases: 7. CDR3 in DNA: TGCAGTGCGAATAGCGGGAGGGCACGCTACGAGCAGTACTTC. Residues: CSANSGRARYEQYF.

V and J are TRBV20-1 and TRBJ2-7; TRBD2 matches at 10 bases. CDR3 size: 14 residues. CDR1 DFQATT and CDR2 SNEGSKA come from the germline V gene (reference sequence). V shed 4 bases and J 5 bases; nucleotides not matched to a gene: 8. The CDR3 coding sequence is TGCAGTGCTACCCCAGCGGGAGGGCCCCACGAGCAGTACTTC. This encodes CSATPAGGPHEQYF.

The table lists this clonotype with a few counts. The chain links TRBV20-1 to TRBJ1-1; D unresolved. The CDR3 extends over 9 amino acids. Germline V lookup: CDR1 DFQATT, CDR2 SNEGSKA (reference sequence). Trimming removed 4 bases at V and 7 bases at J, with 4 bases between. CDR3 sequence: CSATVEAFF. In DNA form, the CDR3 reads TGCAGTGCTACCGTTGAAGCTTTCTTT.

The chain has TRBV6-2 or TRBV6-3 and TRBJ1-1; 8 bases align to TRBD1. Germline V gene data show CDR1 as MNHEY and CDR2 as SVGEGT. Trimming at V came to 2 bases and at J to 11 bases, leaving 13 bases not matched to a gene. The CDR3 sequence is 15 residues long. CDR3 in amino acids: CASSYASTGEGRAFF. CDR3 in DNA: TGTGCCAGCAGTTACGCCTCGACAGGGGAAGGTAGGGCTTTCTTT.

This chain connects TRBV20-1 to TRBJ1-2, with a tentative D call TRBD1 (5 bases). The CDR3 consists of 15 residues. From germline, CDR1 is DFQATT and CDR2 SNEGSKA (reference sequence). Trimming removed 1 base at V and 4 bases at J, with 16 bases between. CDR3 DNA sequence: TGCAGTGCTAGAGCCCTGGCTGGGGGTTCCTATGGCTACACCTTC. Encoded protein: CSARALAGGSYGYTF.

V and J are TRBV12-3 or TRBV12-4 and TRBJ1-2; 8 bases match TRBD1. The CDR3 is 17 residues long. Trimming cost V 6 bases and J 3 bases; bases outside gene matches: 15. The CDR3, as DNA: TGTGCCAGCAGCATTGACAGGGGACTTCGACAACACTATGGCTACACCTTC. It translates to CASSIDRGLRQHYGYTF.

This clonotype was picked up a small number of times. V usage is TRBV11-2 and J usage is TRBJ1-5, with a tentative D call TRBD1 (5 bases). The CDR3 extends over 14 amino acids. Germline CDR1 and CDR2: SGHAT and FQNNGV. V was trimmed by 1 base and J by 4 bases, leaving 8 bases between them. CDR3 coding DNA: TGTGCCAGCAGCTTAGGGACAAGTAATCAGCCCCAGCATTTT. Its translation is CASSLGTSNQPQHF.

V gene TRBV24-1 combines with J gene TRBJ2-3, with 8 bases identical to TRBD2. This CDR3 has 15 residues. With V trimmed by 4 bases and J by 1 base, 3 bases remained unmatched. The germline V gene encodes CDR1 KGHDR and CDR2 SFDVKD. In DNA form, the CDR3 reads TGTGCCACCAGTGACCCGGGACTAGGCACAGATACGCAGTATTTT. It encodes CATSDPGLGTDTQYF.

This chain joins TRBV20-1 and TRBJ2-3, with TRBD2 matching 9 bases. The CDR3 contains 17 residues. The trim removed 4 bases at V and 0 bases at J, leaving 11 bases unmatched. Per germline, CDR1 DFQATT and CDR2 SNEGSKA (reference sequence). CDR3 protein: CSAKNPGTSRSTDTQYF. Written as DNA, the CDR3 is TGCAGTGCTAAAAACCCCGGGACTAGCCGTAGCACAGATACGCAGTATTTT.

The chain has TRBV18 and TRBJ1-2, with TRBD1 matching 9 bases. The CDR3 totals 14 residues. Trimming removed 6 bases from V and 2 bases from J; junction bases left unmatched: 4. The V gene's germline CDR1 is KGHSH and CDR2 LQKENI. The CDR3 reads CASSPGTGNYGYTF. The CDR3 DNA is TGTGCCAGCTCCCCCGGGACAGGGAACTATGGCTACACCTTC.

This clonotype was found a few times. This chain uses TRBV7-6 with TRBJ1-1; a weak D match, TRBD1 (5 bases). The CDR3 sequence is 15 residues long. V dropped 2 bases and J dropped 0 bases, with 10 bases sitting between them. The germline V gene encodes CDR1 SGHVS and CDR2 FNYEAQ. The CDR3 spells CASSLTPGLNTEAFF. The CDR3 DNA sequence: TGTGCCAGCAGCTTAACGCCGGGACTGAACACTGAAGCTTTCTTT.

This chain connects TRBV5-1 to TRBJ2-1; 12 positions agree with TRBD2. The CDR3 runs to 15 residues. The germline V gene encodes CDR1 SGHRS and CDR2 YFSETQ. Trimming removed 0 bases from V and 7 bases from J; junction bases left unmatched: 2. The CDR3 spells CASSLGLAGVNEQFF. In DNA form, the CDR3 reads TGCGCCAGCAGCTTGGGACTAGCGGGAGTGAATGAGCAGTTCTTC.

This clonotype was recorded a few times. CDR3 nucleotides: TGTGCCAGTAGTATACTTCCGGGATCCCGCACAGATACGCAGTATTTT. It is translated as CASSILPGSRTDTQYF. This chain uses TRBV19 with TRBJ2-3; perhaps TRBD2 as D (5 bases). Germline V gene data show CDR1 as LNHDA and CDR2 as SQIVND (reference sequence). This CDR3 has 16 amino acids. V was clipped by 2 bases and J by 1 base, with 13 bases between them.

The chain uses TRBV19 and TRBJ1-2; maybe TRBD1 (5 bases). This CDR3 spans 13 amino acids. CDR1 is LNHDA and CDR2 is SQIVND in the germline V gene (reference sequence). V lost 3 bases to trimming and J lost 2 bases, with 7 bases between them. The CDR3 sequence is CASSIDSNYGYTF. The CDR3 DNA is TGTGCCAGTAGTATCGACAGCAACTATGGCTACACCTTC.

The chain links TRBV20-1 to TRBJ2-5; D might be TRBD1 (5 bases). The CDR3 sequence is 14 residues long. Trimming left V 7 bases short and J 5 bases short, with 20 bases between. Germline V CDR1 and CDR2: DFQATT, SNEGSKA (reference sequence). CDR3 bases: TGCAGTGGCCGAGGTGGCAGGGTAGGCGAGACCCAGTACTTC. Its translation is CSGRGGRVGETQYF.

DNA of the CDR3: TGTGCCAGCAGCGCACCCTACGAGCAGTACTTC. As protein: CASSAPYEQYF. The genes are TRBV27 and TRBJ2-7; the D is unclear. Trimming shortened V by 6 bases and J by 2 bases, and 5 bases separated the two germline ends. Germline V lookup: CDR1 MNHEY, CDR2 SMNVEV (reference sequence). The CDR3 has 11 residues.

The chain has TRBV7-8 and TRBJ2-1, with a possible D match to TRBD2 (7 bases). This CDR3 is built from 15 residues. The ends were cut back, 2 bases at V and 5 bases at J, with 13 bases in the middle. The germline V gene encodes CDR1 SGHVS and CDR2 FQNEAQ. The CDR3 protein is CASSLLAGANNEQFF. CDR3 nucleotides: TGTGCCAGCAGCTTATTGGCGGGGGCAAACAATGAGCAGTTCTTC.

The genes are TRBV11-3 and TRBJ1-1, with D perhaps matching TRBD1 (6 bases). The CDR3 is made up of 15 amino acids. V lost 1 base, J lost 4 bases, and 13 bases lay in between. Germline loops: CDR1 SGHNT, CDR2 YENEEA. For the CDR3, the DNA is TGTGCCAGCAGCTTAGGGGGGGGCCCGGGCACTGAAGCTTTCTTT. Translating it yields CASSLGGGPGTEAFF.

CDR3 residues: CASSFRDRGSYGYTF. The CDR3 DNA reads as TGTGCCAGCAGCTTCCGGGACAGAGGGTCCTATGGCTACACCTTC. The chain combines TRBV27 with TRBJ1-2; 7 bases map to TRBD1. Germline CDR1 and CDR2: MNHEY and SMNVEV (reference sequence). The CDR3 covers 15 residues. V lost 6 bases to trimming and J lost 4 bases; unmatched junction nucleotides: 11.

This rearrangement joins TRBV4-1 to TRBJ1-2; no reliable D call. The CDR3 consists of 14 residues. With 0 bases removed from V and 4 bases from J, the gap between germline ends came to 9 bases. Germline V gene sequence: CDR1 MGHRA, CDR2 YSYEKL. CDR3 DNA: TGCGCCAGCAGCCAAGAGCAGGCACGCTATGGCTACACCTTC. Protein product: CASSQEQARYGYTF.

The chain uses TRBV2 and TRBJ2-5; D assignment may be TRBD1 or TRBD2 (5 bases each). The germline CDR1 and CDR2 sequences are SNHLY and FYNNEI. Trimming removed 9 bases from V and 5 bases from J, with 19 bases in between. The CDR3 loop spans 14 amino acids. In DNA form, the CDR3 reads TGTGCCAGGGGGGTTAGGGGAAGTTGGGAGACCCAGTACTTC. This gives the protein CARGVRGSWETQYF.

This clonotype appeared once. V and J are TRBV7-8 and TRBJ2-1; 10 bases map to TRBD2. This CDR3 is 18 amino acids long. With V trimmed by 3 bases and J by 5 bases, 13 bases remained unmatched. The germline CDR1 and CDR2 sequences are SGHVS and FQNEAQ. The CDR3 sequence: CASSFPPWASGSHNEQFF. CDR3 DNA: TGTGCCAGCAGCTTCCCTCCTTGGGCTAGCGGGAGCCACAATGAGCAGTTCTTC.